Listed here are 12 T cell receptor beta chains from one sample, sequenced in a study of blood T cell repertoires in COVID-19. Clones were read by immunoSEQ multiplex PCR, and TCRdb kept only the in-frame ones, dropping some. The sample includes about 89,000 clones, 70% to 90% of them seen just once. Sequencing was carried out using peripheral blood. These receptors all come from a man older than 75 with active or convalescent COVID-19.

The chain carries TRBV28 and TRBJ2-5; 8 bases are shared with TRBD1. Per the germline V gene, CDR1 is MDHEN and CDR2 is SYDVKM. The CDR3 loop spans 13 amino acids. Trimming at V came to 6 bases and at J to 5 bases, leaving 5 bases not matched to a gene. CDR3 DNA sequence: TGTGCCAGCAGCACACAGGGGGAGGAGACCCAGTACTTC. Its protein is CASSTQGEETQYF.

The rearrangement links TRBV2 to TRBJ2-3, with TRBD1 matching over 9 bases. This CDR3 spans 16 amino acids. Germline V gene data show CDR1 as SNHLY and CDR2 as FYNNEI. The V segment lost 7 bases and the J segment 4 bases; nucleotides outside the gene matches: 12. The CDR3 sequence: CASTGTGPSGSDTQYF. Here the CDR3 DNA reads TGTGCCAGCACCGGGACAGGGCCTTCAGGGTCAGATACGCAGTATTTT.

This chain uses TRBV13 with TRBJ2-1; D is perhaps TRBD2 (5 bases). Germline lookup yields CDR1 PRHDT and CDR2 FYEKMQ (reference sequence). The CDR3 is 16 residues long. V dropped 1 base and J dropped 2 bases, with 12 bases sitting between them. CDR3 residues: CASSLEGRLTYNEQFF. The CDR3 coding sequence is TGTGCCAGCAGCTTAGAAGGGAGACTCACCTACAATGAGCAGTTCTTC.

This chain links TRBV6-6 with TRBJ2-7; 10 bases align to TRBD2. CDR3 length: 16 residues. Trimming cost V 0 bases and J 2 bases; bases outside gene matches: 4. The germline V gene has CDR1 MNHNY and CDR2 SVGAGI (reference sequence). This chain's CDR3 is CASSYSELAGAYEQYF. Written as DNA, the CDR3 is TGTGCCAGCAGTTACTCCGAGCTAGCGGGGGCCTACGAGCAGTACTTC.

V is TRBV14 and J is TRBJ2-3; 10 bases are a match to TRBD2. V was clipped by 4 bases and J by 2 bases; unmatched bases: 12. The CDR3 extends over 18 amino acids. Germline V gene data show CDR1 as SGHDN and CDR2 as FVKESK. CDR3 in DNA: TGTGCCAGCAGCCGCGACGCGACTAGCGGGCCCTACACAGATACGCAGTATTTT. Translating it yields CASSRDATSGPYTDTQYF.

J is TRBJ2-5 and V is TRBV29-1; 10 bases agree with TRBD2. The CDR3 totals 13 residues. Germline V gene sequence: CDR1 SQVTM, CDR2 ANQGSEA. V lost 6 bases, J lost 5 bases, and 6 bases stayed unmatched. The CDR3 bases are TGCAGCGTGAGGACTAGCGGAGGGGAGACCCAGTACTTC. Its protein product is CSVRTSGGETQYF.

This chain connects TRBV5-4 to TRBJ2-7; D unresolved. CDR1 is SGHNT, CDR2 YYREEE, per germline (reference sequence). The CDR3 consists of 13 residues. V lost 0 bases and J lost 3, with 7 bases in between. The CDR3 DNA is TGTGCCAGCAGCTTGGTCGGAGACTACGAGCAGTACTTC. It yields the protein CASSLVGDYEQYF.

This clone was seen once. The chain employs TRBV19 and TRBJ1-4; tentative D call: TRBD1 (5 bases). Per the germline V gene, CDR1 is LNHDA and CDR2 is SQIVND (reference sequence). This CDR3 contains 15 residues. V shed 11 bases and J shed 8 bases, with 24 bases lying between them. The CDR3 DNA is TGTGCCTGCCAACCCTTAGGAGGGGACGAGGAAAAACTGTTTTTT. Translation gives CACQPLGGDEEKLFF. Based on the CDR3 plus reference TRBV19 and TRBJ1-4, the full variable domain is DGGITQSPKYLFRKEGQNVTLSCEQNLNHDAMYWYRQDPGQGLRLIYYSQIVNDFQKGDIAEGYSVSREKKESFPLTVTSAQKNPTAFYLCACQPLGGDEEKLFFGSGTQLSVL.

The chain combines TRBV9 with TRBJ2-5; 10 bases map to TRBD2. The CDR3 is 15 amino acids. V lost 1 base, J lost 3 bases, and 3 bases stayed unmatched. Germline CDR1 and CDR2: SGDLS and YYNGEE. CDR3 sequence reads: CASSVYGTSEETQYF. The CDR3 DNA is TGTGCCAGCAGCGTATATGGGACTAGCGAAGAGACCCAGTACTTC.

This chain connects TRBV27 to TRBJ1-1, with 7 nucleotides matching TRBD1. From germline, CDR1 is MNHEY and CDR2 SMNVEV (reference sequence). The V segment lost 5 bases and the J segment 3 bases; nucleotides outside the gene matches: 6. The CDR3 spans 14 residues. This CDR3 is CASSRQGVYTEAFF. The CDR3 nucleotides are TGTGCCAGCAGTCGACAGGGAGTCTACACTGAAGCTTTCTTT.

The rearrangement joins TRBV7-2 to TRBJ1-2, with a tentative D call TRBD1 (6 bases). This CDR3 spans 15 amino acids. Germline V CDR1 and CDR2: SGHTA, FQGNSA. V was cut by 4 bases and J by 3 bases, with 15 bases left in between. For the CDR3, the DNA is TGTGCCAGCAGCTCCGGACGGGGGGCTGACTATGGCTACACCTTC. This sequence encodes CASSSGRGADYGYTF.

This clone was counted only a few times. This chain connects TRBV5-1 to TRBJ1-2; D gene unclear. With 3 bases removed from V and 4 bases from J, the gap between germline ends came to 16 bases. In germline, CDR1 is SGHRS, CDR2 YFSETQ. The CDR3 loop spans 15 amino acids. As DNA, the CDR3 is TGCGCCAGCAGCTACAGCCCGCTTTCAGGCTATGGCTACACCTTC. Protein product: CASSYSPLSGYGYTF.